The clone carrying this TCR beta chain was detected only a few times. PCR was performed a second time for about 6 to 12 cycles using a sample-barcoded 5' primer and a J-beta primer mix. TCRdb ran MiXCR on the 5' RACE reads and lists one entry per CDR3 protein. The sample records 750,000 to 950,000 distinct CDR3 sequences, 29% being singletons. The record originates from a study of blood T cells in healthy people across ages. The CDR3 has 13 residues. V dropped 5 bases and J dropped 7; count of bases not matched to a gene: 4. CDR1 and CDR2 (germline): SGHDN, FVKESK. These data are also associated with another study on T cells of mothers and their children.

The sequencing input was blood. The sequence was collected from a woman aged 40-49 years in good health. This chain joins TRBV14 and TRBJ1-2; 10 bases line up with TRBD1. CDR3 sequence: CASSARTGGGYTF. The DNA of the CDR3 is TGTGCCAGCAGCGCTAGGACAGGGGGTGGCTACACCTTC.